This T cell receptor beta chain came from a study of T cell clones after liver transplantation. Study-wide context: As an antigen-independent comparator, third-party-reactive TCRbeta sequences came from pre-transplant mixed lymphocyte reactions. Draws occurred before transplant, before withdrawal, and after complete or failed withdrawal.

Sequenced by immunoSEQ multiplex PCR; TCRdb stores in-frame clones only, minus some. The table includes around 80,000 clones, around four fifths detected once. Notes on the study in general: Small, mixed patient groups and varying post-transplant times limit these conclusions. Compared with third party-reactive sequences, donor-reactive ones declined more, independent of withdrawal success.

V gave up 3 bases and J gave up 6 bases; unmatched junction bases: 1. Germline CDR1 reads SGHTA; CDR2 reads FQGNSA. The CDR3 covers 15 residues. A remark on this clone: Its antigen remains unidentified.

This sequence was found in a human patient who received a liver transplant. Some T cells may be supplied by the graft donor. The V and J genes are TRBV7-2 and TRBJ2-1; 14 bases fit TRBD2. The source was CD4+ T cells from blood, collected around 45 months after liver transplant. DNA of the CDR3: TGTGCCAGCAGCTTGGGACTAGCGGGAGTCAATGAGCAGTTCTTC. It codes for CASSLGLAGVNEQFF. The full variable domain, completed using reference TRBV7-2 and TRBJ2-1, is GAGVSQSPSNKVTEKGKDVELRCDPISGHTALYWYRQSLGQGLEFLIYFQGNSAPDKSGLPSDRFSAERTGGSVSTLTIQRTQQEDSAVYLCASSLGLAGVNEQFFGPGTRLTVL.